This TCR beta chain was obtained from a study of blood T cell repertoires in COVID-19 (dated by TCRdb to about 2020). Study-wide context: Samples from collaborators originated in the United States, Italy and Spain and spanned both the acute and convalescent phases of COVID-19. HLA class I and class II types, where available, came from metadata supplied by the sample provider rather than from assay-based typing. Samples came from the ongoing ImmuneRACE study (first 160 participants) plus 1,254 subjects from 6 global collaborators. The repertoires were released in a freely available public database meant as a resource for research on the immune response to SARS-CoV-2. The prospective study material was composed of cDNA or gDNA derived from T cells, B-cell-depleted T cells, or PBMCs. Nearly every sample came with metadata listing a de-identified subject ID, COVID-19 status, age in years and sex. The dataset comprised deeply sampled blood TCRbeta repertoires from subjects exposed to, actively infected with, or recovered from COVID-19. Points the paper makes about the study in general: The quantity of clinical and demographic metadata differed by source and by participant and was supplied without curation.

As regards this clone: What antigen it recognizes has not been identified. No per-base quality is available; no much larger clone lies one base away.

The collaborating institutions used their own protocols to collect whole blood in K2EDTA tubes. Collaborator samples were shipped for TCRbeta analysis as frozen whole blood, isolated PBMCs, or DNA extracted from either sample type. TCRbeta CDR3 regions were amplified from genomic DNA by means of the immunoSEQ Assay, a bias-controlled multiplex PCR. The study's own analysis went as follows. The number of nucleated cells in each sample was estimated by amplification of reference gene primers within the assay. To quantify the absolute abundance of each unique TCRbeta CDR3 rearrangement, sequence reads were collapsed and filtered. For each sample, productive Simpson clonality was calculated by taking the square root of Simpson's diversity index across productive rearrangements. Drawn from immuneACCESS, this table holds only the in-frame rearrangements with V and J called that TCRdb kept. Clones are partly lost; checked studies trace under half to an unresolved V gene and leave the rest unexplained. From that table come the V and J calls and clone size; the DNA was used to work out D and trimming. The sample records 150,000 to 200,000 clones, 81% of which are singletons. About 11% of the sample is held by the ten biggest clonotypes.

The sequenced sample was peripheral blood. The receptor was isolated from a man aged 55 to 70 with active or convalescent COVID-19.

The DNA reads TGTGCCAGCAGCTTAATGGGACAGAGCTACGAGCAGTACTTC. Protein translation: CASSLMGQSYEQYF. The sequence links TRBV11-1 to TRBJ2-7; TRBD1 aligns with 7 central bases. V and J are trimmed by 2 bases and 3 bases, and the gene matches miss 4 bases of the junction. The CDR3 spans 14 residues, from the cysteine through the phenylalanine. Left in the record is the CDR3 DNA by itself, 42 bases read in frame from the first base. CDR1 and CDR2 are read off the germline V gene (reference sequence) as SGHAT and FQDESV.